This TCR beta chain originates from a study of regulatory T cells in long-lasting Graves disease (dated by TCRdb to the early 2020s). Study-wide context: In the newly diagnosed Graves' disease group, patients had been taking antithyroid drugs for less than 3 months. This study used TCR sequencing and RNA sequencing of peripheral blood to compare persistent Graves' disease patients against newly diagnosed Graves' disease patients. The study was registered as a clinical trial and conducted in China. A total of around 33 samples were covered by TCR sequencing, comprising approximately 13 persistent and approximately 20 newly diagnosed Graves' disease patients. Points the paper makes about the study in general: Sequencing and analysis were limited to the TCR beta chain. Peripheral blood alone was examined, since thyroid tissue, which constituted the primary lesion, could not be accessed. Patients with persistent disease shared more public clonotypes (around 2,500) than newly diagnosed patients did (around 980). Compared with newly diagnosed patients, persistent Graves' disease patients had lower TCR Shannon entropy and fewer highly expanded clones, which suggests clonal expansion. The authors noted that the small sample size was a limitation that may lower accuracy. TRBV28, TRBJ1-2 and TRBJ2-5 were preferentially used in persistent disease, while TRBV20-1 and TRBJ2-1 were favored in newly diagnosed disease.

About this clonotype: The target of this receptor is not known. The input lacks base qualities; no much larger clone sits a single base away.

Libraries were constructed by multiplex PCR. TCRdb shows the sequencer as Illumina HiSeq 4000. TCR beta libraries were built with iRepertoire HTBI primers and Arm-PCR amplification of CDR3 regions. Before sequencing, the PCR products underwent gel purification. The paper's data handling went like this. Gene usage analysis of CDR3 amino acid clonotypes used the 62 TRBV and fewer than 15 TRBJ segments found across samples. COPE and FqMerger were used to merge the filtered high-quality paired reads into contigs. BLAST was used to align contigs to the IMGT TRBV, TRBD and TRBJ reference genes, and CDR3 was defined following IMGT. Highly expanded clones were defined as clonotypes with a frequency above 0.1%. Shannon entropy served as the measure of repertoire diversity, while the Gini coefficient captured V-J evenness. A clonotype found in more than one individual was treated as public. Using fastp trimming at Q25 and MiXCR clonotype assembly, TCRdb reanalyzed the public sequencing data and kept in-frame beta chains. All rows with the same CDR3 protein become a single entry with the most common DNA and genes. The V and J calls come from TCRdb's annotation, not from the publication. The sample has about 460,000 distinct CDR3 sequences on record, 13% to 15% of them singletons. About a sixth of the sample is taken by the ten largest.

The sample's time point, from its label and the paper: newly diagnosed GD, antithyroid drugs for less than 3 months. RNA was extracted from PBMCs in TRIzol for both TCR sequencing and RNA sequencing. The diagnosis of Graves' disease was made according to American Thyroid Association guidelines. The patients came from an endocrinology department in Xi'an, China. Each patient gave about 10 milliliters of peripheral blood, collected in an EDTA anticoagulant tube. Ficoll Paque Plus density gradient separation was used to isolate PBMCs, and no further T cell sorting was done. An Agilent 2100 Bioanalyzer and agarose gel were used to check RNA quality, and a NanoDrop 2000 was used to measure RNA concentration. CDR1 and CDR2 are drawn from the germline V gene (reference sequence): GTSNPN, SVGIG. The CDR3 spans 14 residues, from the cysteine through the phenylalanine. Only the CDR3 region is kept as DNA, spanning 42 bases read in frame from base 1. Clipping removes 4 bases from V and 4 bases from J, with 4 as the unmatched junction base count.

The same data also contributed to another study, on T cells in Graves' hyperthyroidism and ophthalmopathy. As the second paper documents: Graves' hyperthyroidism was defined as stable when no progression to ophthalmopathy occurred over 18 months of follow-up. Hyperthyroidism patients were aged 18 to 65 years and newly diagnosed, with disease duration of less than 2 months. Exclusion was applied to patients with uncontrolled infections, other autoimmune diseases, pregnancy or lactation. Diagnoses relied on clinical symptoms, serum thyroxine and TRAb, thyroid ultrasound and orbital computed tomography. The first round of RT-PCR for the TCR CDR3 was performed with the HTBI primer set and the Qiagen OneStep RT-PCR kit. Blood samples also contained most of the expanded thyroid clonotypes (frequency above 0.001), which suggests that blood repertoires may reflect thyroid immune responses. A 13 V-J signature model separated ophthalmopathy from stable hyperthyroidism, with just over 85% sensitivity and roughly 82% specificity in cross-validation and 80%/75% in testing. In validation, the model predicted progression to ophthalmopathy a median of approximately 6.6 months before onset, with over 60% sensitivity and roughly 77% specificity. A discovery cohort of 95 to 100 patients, about 44 with Graves' ophthalmopathy and approximately 60 with stable Graves' hyperthyroidism, was used to find distinguishing TCR V-J signatures. An independent validation cohort of 18 to 20 hyperthyroidism patients and 17 patients who later progressed to ophthalmopathy tested prospective prediction of ophthalmopathy. The 85 to 100 discovery patients were randomly split 7:3 into training and test sets. The study also compared thyroid tissue and blood T-cell repertoires from about six Graves' hyperthyroidism patients. Once sampling was done, hyperthyroidism patients were given methimazole at a starting dose of 30 mg daily, whereas ophthalmopathy patients were given high-dose intravenous methylprednisolone. The libraries were constructed in a second round of multiplex PCR and then size-selected and purified. Libraries were sequenced paired-end with 100 bp reads on an Illumina HiSeq2000. Raw data were processed with SOAPnuke, discarding reads with adapters, uncalled bases, mean Phred below 15, or no exact constant-primer or identifier match. COPE v1.2.5 was used to merge the high-quality paired reads, and each unique nucleotide sequence was defined as a clonotype. MiTCR v1.1 was used to align the clonotypes against IMGT TRBV, TRBD and TRBJ reference segments. The analysis was restricted to V-J combinations with a frequency above 0.0001, which together covered approximately 99% of the repertoires. A TCS score was defined as the ratio of F50 (clonal expansion) to E x V (chaos), with BLOSUM62-based TCRdist applied between CDR3 peptides within each V-J. Welch's t-statistics and random forest reduced 500 to 650 V-J features to roughly 13, which were used in a naive Bayes classifier (R e1071). Sample size was not statistically predetermined, and investigators were not blinded to group allocation. The paper describes TCR Vbeta CDR3 sequencing of around 130 peripheral blood samples, made up of fewer than 50 ophthalmopathy patients, around 78 hyperthyroidism patients and 17 progressor patients.

The sequence is built from TRBV30 and TRBJ1-6; 7 bases in the middle match TRBD1. The TCR comes from a woman aged 45-65 years with Graves disease. Donor details come from another sample of the same person, matched by shared clones. Specimen: peripheral blood mononuclear cells (PBMCs), collected at new diagnosis, from a patient treated with antithyroid drugs. The sequenced DNA is TGTGCCTGGAACCGGGACAGATATAATTCACCCCTCCACTTT. It encodes CAWNRDRYNSPLHF.